This T cell receptor (beta chain) is from a study of cytomegalovirus exposure and HLA in healthy donors. Overall study: The 666 first-cohort repertoires shared a platform with the approximately 110 validation repertoires, as reported in a later analysis.

The germline CDR1 and CDR2 sequences are MNHNS and SASEGT. The V end lost 3 bases, the J end lost 4 bases, and 14 bases lay between the germline ends. The CDR3 runs 15 residues. General study findings and limits: Listed as cytomegalovirus-associated were roughly 180 TCR beta chains. Some public TCRs appeared in many individuals, while most sequences were rare.

Regarding this clone: Its matching antigen is unknown.

Measured with immunoSEQ multiplex PCR; TCRdb has only the in-frame clones, and not every one. The table lists about 110,000 clones, about 88% of them singletons. The sequenced material came from PBMCs. This chain joins TRBV6-1 and TRBJ2-3; maybe TRBD2 (6 bases). This receptor was obtained from a young woman in good health and CMV-seropositive. The CDR3 reads CASSEIQPSADTQYF. As DNA, the CDR3 is TGTGCCAGCAGTGAGATCCAACCTAGCGCAGATACGCAGTATTTT.